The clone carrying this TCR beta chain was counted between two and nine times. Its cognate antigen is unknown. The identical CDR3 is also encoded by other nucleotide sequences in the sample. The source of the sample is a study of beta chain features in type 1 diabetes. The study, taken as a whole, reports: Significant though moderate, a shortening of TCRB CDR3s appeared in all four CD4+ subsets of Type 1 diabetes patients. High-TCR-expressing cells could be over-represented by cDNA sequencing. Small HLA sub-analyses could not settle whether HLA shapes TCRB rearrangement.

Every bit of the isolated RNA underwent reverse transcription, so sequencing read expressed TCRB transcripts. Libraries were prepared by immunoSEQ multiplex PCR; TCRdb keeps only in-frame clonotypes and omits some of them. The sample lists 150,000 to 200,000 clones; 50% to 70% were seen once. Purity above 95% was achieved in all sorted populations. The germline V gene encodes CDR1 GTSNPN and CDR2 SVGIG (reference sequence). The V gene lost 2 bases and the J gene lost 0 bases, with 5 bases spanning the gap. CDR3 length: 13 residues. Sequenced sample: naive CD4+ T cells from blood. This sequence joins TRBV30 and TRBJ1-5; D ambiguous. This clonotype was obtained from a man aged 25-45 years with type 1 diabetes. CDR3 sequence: CAWSTDSNQPQHF. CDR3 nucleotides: TGTGCCTGGAGTACGGATAGCAATCAGCCCCAGCATTTT.